The 17 T cell receptor beta chains below come from one sample, sequenced in a study of spatial heterogeneity in lung cancer. TCRdb processed the 5' RACE reads anew with MiXCR; each CDR3 protein has one entry. The sample includes roughly 120,000 distinct CDR3 sequences, 12% of them seen just once. This sample's time point: blood at routine non-recurrence follow-up after resection. The study sequenced unsorted whole RNA from tumor, nontumor lung or frozen PBMC. This material consisted of PBMCs, taken at follow-up. All receptors derive from a male donor with early-stage non-small cell lung cancer.

A few counts support this clonotype. V is TRBV11-1 and J is TRBJ2-1; D is unclear. CDR3 length: 17 residues. Germline V CDR1 and CDR2: SGHAT, FQDESV (reference sequence). V lost 2 bases, J lost 5 bases, and 19 bases lay in between. DNA of the CDR3: TGTGCCAGCAGCTTAACGGGTGGGATCCCGAAGGACAATGAGCAGTTCTTC. It translates to CASSLTGGIPKDNEQFF.

The chain carries TRBV5-4 and TRBJ2-2; TRBD2 agrees at 9 bases. The CDR3 totals 14 residues. The V gene end was trimmed by 2 bases and the J gene end by 7 bases; junction bases not matched to a gene: 3. Germline assignment: CDR1 SGHNT and CDR2 YYREEE (reference sequence). For the CDR3, the DNA is TGTGCCAGCAGCTTCTCTAGCGGGGACGGGGAGCTGTTTTTT. It yields the protein CASSFSSGDGELFF.

The V gene is TRBV4-3, the J gene TRBJ1-2; D gene uncertain. The CDR3 runs to 15 residues. Trimming removed 3 bases from V and 8 bases from J, with 19 bases in between. Germline V lookup: CDR1 LGHNA, CDR2 YSLEER. The CDR3 DNA is TGCGCCAGCAGCCAGGCCGACGCTACCTTTTCGGGCTACACCTTC. Translated, it gives CASSQADATFSGYTF.

This clonotype was seen just once. The CDR3 nucleotides are TGTGCCAGCAGTTTAACTCAGTTCTTC. It translates to CASSLTQFF. V and J are TRBV27 and TRBJ2-1; D not certain. V was pared by 2 bases and J by 13 bases, with 3 bases between. Germline values: CDR1 MNHEY, CDR2 SMNVEV (reference sequence). This CDR3 is 9 amino acids long.

V gene TRBV6-5 combines with J gene TRBJ2-5; TRBD1 or TRBD2 may be the D gene (5 bases each). The CDR3 has 16 amino acids. Trimming pared 0 bases from V and 0 bases from J, leaving 11 bases between. Per the germline V gene, CDR1 is MNHEY and CDR2 is SVGAGI. The CDR3 region has the DNA TGTGCCAGCAGTTACTCGAACGGGGCGTACCAAGAGACCCAGTACTTC. Protein sequence: CASSYSNGAYQETQYF.

This clonotype showed up many times. The chain has TRBV6-5 and TRBJ2-3; 10 positions agree with TRBD2. V was clipped by 6 bases and J by 9 bases; unmatched bases: 12. This CDR3 is 15 amino acids long. Germline V lookup: CDR1 MNHEY, CDR2 SVGAGI. The chain's CDR3 is CASSRSGGAEGTQYF. CDR3 nucleotides: TGTGCCAGCAGCCGAAGCGGGGGGGCGGAGGGAACGCAGTATTTT.

This clonotype showed up just a few times. CDR3 in DNA: TGTGCCAGCAGTGAACGGGGGAATCAGCCCCAGCATTTT. The encoded protein is CASSERGNQPQHF. The chain uses TRBV2 and TRBJ1-5, with D perhaps TRBD1 (5 bases). The CDR3 is 13 residues long. Between the trimmed V and J ends, which lost 2 bases and 4 bases, there was a span of 6 bases. Germline V lookup: CDR1 SNHLY, CDR2 FYNNEI.

This clonotype was recorded a few times. V is TRBV29-1 and J is TRBJ1-2; D might be TRBD1 (5 bases). Trimming took 4 bases from V and 8 from J, leaving 11 bases between them. Germline-derived CDR1 and CDR2 are SQVTM and ANQGSEA. The CDR3 contains 11 residues. DNA for the CDR3: TGCAGCGTTGGAGCAGGGAGAGGCTACACCTTC. Translated: CSVGAGRGYTF.

Ten or more counts support this clonotype. This chain links TRBV7-2 with TRBJ2-2, with TRBD1 matching over 7 bases. Unmatched junction bases numbered 7, after V lost 6 bases and J lost 3 bases. The V gene's germline CDR1 is SGHTA and CDR2 FQGNSA. The CDR3 length is 15 residues. This CDR3 reads CASSLGQPDTGELFF. CDR3 sequence (DNA): TGTGCCAGCAGTTTGGGACAGCCGGACACCGGGGAGCTGTTTTTT.

Many counts were recorded for this clonotype. The rearrangement joins TRBV6-2 or TRBV6-3 to TRBJ1-5, with D perhaps TRBD1 (5 bases). The CDR3 contains 15 residues. V was clipped by 2 bases and J by 1 base, with 9 bases between them. The V gene's germline CDR1 is MNHEY and CDR2 SVGEGT. CDR3 DNA sequence: TGTGCCAGCAGTTACCTCCGGGGGAGCAATCAGCCCCAGCATTTT. The encoded protein is CASSYLRGSNQPQHF.

This clonotype came up a few times. V and J are TRBV7-9 and TRBJ1-4, with 9 bases identical to TRBD1. From germline, CDR1 is SEHNR and CDR2 FQNEAQ (reference sequence). Germline trimming cut 6 bases from V and 0 bases from J; bases unmatched to any gene: 5. The CDR3 consists of 16 residues. The DNA for the CDR3 is TGTGCCAGCAGGCCGGACAGGGGAACAACTAATGAAAAACTGTTTTTT. Its protein is CASRPDRGTTNEKLFF. The complete variable domain, with remaining parts taken from reference TRBV7-9 and TRBJ1-4, reads DTGVSQNPRHKITKRGQNVTFRCDPISEHNRLYWYRQTLGQGPEFLTYFQNEAQLEKSRLLSDRFSAERPKGSFSTLEIQRTEQGDSAMYLCASRPDRGTTNEKLFFGSGTQLSVL.

This chain links TRBV5-4 with TRBJ2-5, with 13 bases fitting TRBD2. CDR1 is SGHNT, CDR2 YYREEE, per germline (reference sequence). Losses at the gene ends were 4 bases for V and 2 bases for J; bases not matched to a gene: 11. CDR3 length equals 18 residues. DNA of the CDR3: TGTGCCAGCAGCCCGGAGACGGGACTAGCGGGGACTCAAGAGACCCAGTACTTC. Encoded protein: CASSPETGLAGTQETQYF.

This clonotype was seen many times. The chain has TRBV12-3 or TRBV12-4 and TRBJ2-7; possibly TRBD2 for D (7 bases). V lost 3 bases and J lost 6, with 30 bases in between. The CDR3 is made up of 19 amino acids. The CDR3 reads CASSFRGQTYLPGRREQYF. The CDR3, as DNA: TGTGCCAGCAGTTTCCGGGGGCAGACATATCTACCCGGGAGGCGCGAGCAGTACTTC.

This chain uses TRBV2 with TRBJ2-2, with D hard to call. The CDR3 consists of 12 residues. Germline values: CDR1 SNHLY, CDR2 FYNNEI. V lost 4 bases and J 5 bases, leaving 5 bases between the germline ends. The CDR3 bases are TGTGCCAGCAGTGGGGGAACCGGGGAGCTGTTTTTT. It specifies CASSGGTGELFF.

This clonotype was counted only a few times. This rearrangement joins TRBV9 to TRBJ1-1, with 7 bases fitting TRBD1. The germline CDR1 and CDR2 sequences are SGDLS and YYNGEE. After removal of 2 bases from V and 5 bases from J, the junction contained 12 bases not matched to a gene. This CDR3 has 16 residues. The CDR3 bases are TGTGCCAGCAGCGTGGGGTCCGGGACAGCTGGGACTGAAGCTTTCTTT. Translation gives CASSVGSGTAGTEAFF.

This chain connects TRBV12-3 or TRBV12-4 to TRBJ1-2; 7 bases are a match to TRBD1. The ends lost 6 bases at V and 4 bases at J; junction bases unmatched: 11. This CDR3 has 15 amino acids. The chain's CDR3 is CASRTGQISGYGYTF. The CDR3 region has the DNA TGTGCCAGCAGGACGGGACAGATAAGTGGCTATGGCTACACCTTC.

This clonotype appeared a few times. The rearrangement joins TRBV11-2 to TRBJ2-1; the match to TRBD2 covers 10 bases. With 4 bases clipped from V and 0 bases from J, the junction kept 3 bases outside the gene matches. The CDR3 covers 16 residues. Germline CDR1 is SGHAT and CDR2 is FQNNGV. CDR3: CASSSLAGASYNEQFF. CDR3 sequence (DNA): TGTGCCAGCAGCTCGCTAGCGGGGGCCTCCTACAATGAGCAGTTCTTC.